The T cell receptor (beta chain) described here comes from a study of blood T cell repertoires in COVID-19. Germline-derived CDR1 and CDR2 are LNHNV and YYDKDF (reference sequence). The CDR3 consists of 14 residues. The V and J ends lost 8 bases and 5 bases respectively, with 15 bases between them. Repertoires were generated with immunoSEQ multiplex PCR, while TCRdb's copy carries only in-frame clones and drops some. The table records tens of thousands of clones, almost 95% of them present only once. The TCR sequence derives from a woman aged 60 to 75 with active COVID-19. Sample: peripheral blood. The V and J genes are TRBV15 and TRBJ1-4; TRBD1 is a possible D gene (5 bases). CDR3 loop: CATALGGLNEKLFF. The CDR3 nucleotides are TGTGCCACCGCCCTCGGGGGACTAAATGAAAAACTGTTTTTT.